These T cell receptor beta chains were read from a single sample in a study of post-analysis software for immune sequencing data. Each CDR3 protein is one row after TCRdb ran MiXCR on the PCR reads. The table shows some 800,000 distinct CDR3 sequences, with around 46% occurring only once. The sequencing sample was made of blood. These receptor sequences come from a girl aged 5-17 years with multiple sclerosis. Both conserved end residues are part of each CDR3. Each record gives: D gene, J gene, clone size, V gene, CDR3 protein, CDR3 DNA. A D gene is named only where the DNA matches it firmly. A clone size is listed for some rows: how often the clone was seen (once, few, many), or a class if it is expanded.

d_gene: -
j_gene: TRBJ2-5
abundance: few
v_gene: TRBV29-1
CDR3aa: CSVEVQETQYF
CDR3nt: TGCAGCGTTGAGGTTCAAGAGACCCAGTACTTC

d_gene: TRBD2
j_gene: TRBJ2-1
abundance: few
v_gene: TRBV25-1
CDR3aa: CASSESKVAGTPYNEQFF
CDR3nt: TGTGCCAGCAGTGAATCGAAAGTAGCGGGGACACCCTACAATGAGCAGTTCTTC

d_gene: TRBD1
j_gene: TRBJ2-7
abundance: -
v_gene: TRBV5-1
CDR3aa: CASSLGGQGPCYEQYF
CDR3nt: TGCGCCAGCAGCTTGGGGGGACAGGGACCCTGCTACGAGCAGTACTTC

d_gene: -
j_gene: TRBJ2-1
abundance: few
v_gene: TRBV7-9
CDR3aa: CASSFRSSYNEQFF
CDR3nt: TGTGCCAGCAGCTTCCGGAGCTCCTACAATGAGCAGTTCTTC

d_gene: -
j_gene: TRBJ2-5
abundance: few
v_gene: TRBV5-5
CDR3aa: CASSVEGRWAPRETQYF
CDR3nt: TGTGCCAGCAGCGTGGAAGGGCGGTGGGCCCCAAGGGAGACCCAGTACTTC

d_gene: -
j_gene: TRBJ1-3
abundance: -
v_gene: TRBV20-1
CDR3aa: CSAIRGSGNTIYF
CDR3nt: TGCAGTGCTATTAGGGGTTCTGGAAACACCATATATTTT

d_gene: -
j_gene: TRBJ2-5
abundance: -
v_gene: TRBV2
CDR3aa: CASSEGQVRETQYF
CDR3nt: TGTGCCAGCAGTGAAGGACAGGTTCGGGAGACCCAGTACTTC

d_gene: TRBD1
j_gene: TRBJ1-2
abundance: few
v_gene: TRBV20-1
CDR3aa: CSARRDRGYTF
CDR3nt: TGCAGTGCTAGAAGGGACAGGGGCTACACCTTC

d_gene: TRBD2
j_gene: TRBJ2-7
abundance: -
v_gene: TRBV27
CDR3aa: CASSPNLAGAYEQYF
CDR3nt: TGTGCCAGCAGTCCGAATCTAGCGGGAGCATACGAGCAGTACTTC

d_gene: -
j_gene: TRBJ1-2
abundance: -
v_gene: TRBV7-8
CDR3aa: CASSLKTSKGYGYTF
CDR3nt: TGTGCCAGCAGCCTCAAAACGAGCAAGGGCTATGGCTACACCTTC

d_gene: TRBD2
j_gene: TRBJ2-5
abundance: -
v_gene: TRBV20-1
CDR3aa: CSAREGVQETQYF
CDR3nt: TGCAGTGCTCGGGAGGGGGTCCAAGAGACCCAGTACTTC

d_gene: -
j_gene: TRBJ1-4
abundance: once
v_gene: TRBV7-2
CDR3aa: CASSSQRATNEKLFF
CDR3nt: TGTGCCAGCAGCTCCCAGAGAGCAACTAATGAAAAACTGTTTTTT

d_gene: TRBD2
j_gene: TRBJ2-1
abundance: -
v_gene: TRBV6-1
CDR3aa: CASSPSSSGRASYNEQFF
CDR3nt: TGTGCCAGCAGTCCGTCTTCTAGCGGGAGGGCCTCTTACAATGAGCAGTTCTTC

d_gene: -
j_gene: TRBJ2-7
abundance: -
v_gene: TRBV20-1
CDR3aa: CSATGPTYEQYF
CDR3nt: TGCAGTGCTACGGGACCCACCTACGAGCAGTACTTC

d_gene: TRBD1
j_gene: TRBJ1-2
abundance: -
v_gene: TRBV6-6
CDR3aa: CASRVLGTGPYTF
CDR3nt: TGTGCCAGCAGGGTCCTCGGGACAGGGCCCTACACCTTC

d_gene: TRBD1
j_gene: TRBJ2-5
abundance: -
v_gene: TRBV6-6
CDR3aa: CASSFSEGQVTETQYF
CDR3nt: TGTGCCAGCAGTTTCTCGGAGGGACAGGTTACAGAGACCCAGTACTTC